This section outlines one TCR beta chain sequence together with its context. Only a few counts were recorded for this clonotype. Its antigen has not been determined. Per-base qualities were not stored, and no clone one base away is much larger. These data are taken from a study of type 1 regulatory T cells (dated by TCRdb to the early 2020s). Regarding the research as a whole: An in vitro protocol by which a Tr1-enriched, alloantigen-specific CD4 T cell product named T-allo10 was generated was characterized in the study. T-allo10 was being evaluated clinically in patients with hematological malignancies who were receiving allogeneic hematopoietic stem cell transplantation.

Reads for this sample came from an Illumina MiSeq. The public reads were run again by TCRdb, first through fastp at Q25 and then through MiXCR, and only productive beta chains were kept. Every entry covers one CDR3 protein and lists the most common genes and DNA from its rows. Across this sample there are over 5,000 distinct CDR3 sequences, with roughly 24% seen only once. Jointly, the top ten make up about two fifths of the sample. V loses 1 base, J loses 2 bases, and the germline ends lie 7 bases apart. From the cysteine up to the phenylalanine, the CDR3 has a length of 14 residues. Only the CDR3 portion is preserved as DNA: 42 bases, with reading frame beginning at the first base. Via the germline V gene (reference sequence), CDR1 is SEHNR and CDR2 FQNEAQ. Results the study describes overall, beyond this receptor: Tr1 cells showed a more restricted TCR repertoire than non-Tr1 cells, which the study interpreted as alloantigen-induced clonal expansion.

This receptor chain uses TRBV7-9 and TRBJ2-3; matching of 5 bases hints at TRBD1 as the D gene. What was sequenced was cultured type 1 regulatory T (Tr1) cells, either the whole culture or a sorted fraction (not recorded which). This sample's cell subset or site label indicates: type 1 regulatory T cells sorted from the T-allo10 product. This receptor was obtained from a human donor in good health. In nucleotide form, the sequence is TGTGCCAGCAGCTTAGGACAGCTCACAGATACGCAGTATTTT. This sequence encodes CASSLGQLTDTQYF.